These 25 T cell receptor beta chains share one sample of origin, sequenced in a study of CD8+ T cells in alopecia areata. Sorting relied on CD4, CD8alpha, NKG2D, NKG2ACE and other markers applied to pooled cutaneous lymph node cells. Reverse transcription of extracted RNA yielded cDNA, which provided the sequencing template. The protocol was immunoSEQ multiplex PCR, while the TCRdb copy is restricted to in-frame clones and leaves out a portion. This sample has 200,000 to 300,000 clones and no singletons, with 1.2% in the ten largest. Material: CD4+ T cells sorted from a lymph node. The receptors originated from a C3H/HeJ mouse with alopecia areata. The strain bears MHC haplotype H2-k.

Turning to this clone: Mouse gene names and germline throughout. The CDR3 extends 4 residues past the end of the read, so its final part is completed from the germline J gene. The rearrangement joins TRBV13-1 to TRBJ2-3; 8 bases are shared with TRBD2. This CDR3 has 16 residues. V trimming: 2 bases; J trimming: 3 bases; junction bases outside the gene matches: 8. CDR1 is NSHNY and CDR2 is SYGAGN in the germline V gene. The DNA read from the CDR3 is TGTGCCAGCAGTGAAAGGGGGGGGCGCGTGGCAGAA. Translating it yields CASSERGGRVAE. The entire CDR3 is CASSERGGRVAETLYF.

The table lists this clone with a few counts. The genes are named according to mouse. The read falls 4 residues short of the CDR3 end, and the missing part is taken from the germline J gene. J is TRBJ2-1 and V is TRBV31, with 11 bases lining up with TRBD2. The V and J ends lost 4 bases and 6 bases, in that order; junction bases with no gene match: 2. Germline V gives CDR1 GKSSPN, CDR2 SITVG. The CDR3 is 13 amino acids. This CDR3 reads CAWTDWGGAEQFF. The part of the CDR3 DNA that was read is TGTGCCTGGACCGACTGGGGGGGTGCT. The full variable domain, with the rest looked up from reference TRBV31 and TRBJ2-1, is AQTIHQWPVAEIKAVGSPLSLGCTIKGKSSPNLYWYWQATGGTLQQLFYSITVGQVESVVQLNLSASRPKDDQFILSTEKLLLSHSGFYLCAWTDWGGAEQFFGPGTRLTVL.

This clone was detected a few times. Gene labels here are mouse ones. The read falls 4 residues short of the CDR3 end, and the missing part is taken from the germline J gene. V is TRBV13-1 and J is TRBJ2-5, with TRBD1 as a possible D gene (6 bases). The germline V gene has CDR1 NSHNY and CDR2 SYGAGN. The CDR3 covers 16 residues. The DNA read from the CDR3 is TGTGCCAGCAGTGGGGCCCGGGGCAGGGGAGAAGAC. It is translated as CASSGARGRGED. The whole CDR3 region reads CASSGARGRGEDTQYF.

Of note for this clone: These gene names are mouse names. The read is 4 residues too short to cover the CDR3 end, so that end is filled in from the germline J gene. V usage is TRBV19 and J usage is TRBJ1-1; the D gene is possibly TRBD1 (6 bases). The length of the CDR3 is 15 residues. In germline, CDR1 is FNHDT, CDR2 SITEND (reference sequence). The V and J ends lost 4 bases and 0 bases respectively, with 13 bases between them. The CDR3 protein is CASSRPGTTNTEVFF. CDR3 bases read: TGTGCCAGCAGTCGTCCCGGGACAACAAACACA.

Only a few counts were recorded for this clone. Any gene name here is a mouse gene name. The missing CDR3 end, 4 residues past where the read stops, is filled in from the germline J gene. Other nucleotide sequences in the sample specify the same CDR3. The chain links TRBV1 to TRBJ2-1; 8 bases are a match to TRBD2. The V segment lost 2 bases and the J segment 4 bases; nucleotides outside the gene matches: 1. CDR3 length: 14 amino acids. The germline V gene has CDR1 NSQYPW and CDR2 LRSPGD (reference sequence). CDR3 DNA, as far as it was read: TGCACCTGCAGTGCATGGGGGGGTTATGCT. Amino acids: CTCSAWGGYA. The CDR3 in full is CTCSAWGGYAEQFF.

A word on this clone: Genes here carry mouse names. The CDR3 extends 4 residues past the end of the read, so its final part is completed from the germline J gene. V gene TRBV21 combines with J gene TRBJ1-1; weak D call: TRBD1 (5 bases). TRBV21 belongs to the ORF category, with a function that is uncertain. V was pared by 0 bases and J by 4 bases, with 12 bases between. The CDR3 length is 15 residues. The sequenced part of the CDR3 DNA is TGTGCTAGCAGTCAATCGCCCAGGGCGACCACA. It codes for CASSQSPRATT. From start to end, the CDR3 is CASSQSPRATTEVFF.

On this clone itself: Gene names refer to mouse genes. The read falls 4 residues short of the CDR3 end, and the missing part is taken from the germline J gene. The rearrangement uses TRBV5 and TRBJ2-7; weak D call: TRBD1 (5 bases). This CDR3 region has 14 residues. Germline-derived CDR1 and CDR2 are LGHNA and YNLKQL (reference sequence). The ends were cut back, 4 bases at V and 0 bases at J, with 10 bases in the middle. The DNA read from the CDR3 is TGTGCCAGCAGCCTTCAGGGAAGCTCCTAT. Protein product: CASSLQGSSY. The CDR3 in full is CASSLQGSSYEQYF.

This clone was seen a few times. Gene names are the mouse ones. The CDR3 goes on 4 residues after the read ends, and that part is filled in from the germline J gene. The chain links TRBV19 to TRBJ2-5, with D possibly being TRBD1 (5 bases). The CDR3 consists of 13 residues. The germline gives CDR1 FNHDT, CDR2 SITEND (reference sequence). CDR3 in amino acids: CASSIVREDTQYF. CDR3 bases read: TGTGCCAGCAGTATAGTCAGGGAAGAC.

A remark on this clone: A far larger clone is a single base away, which makes a read error likely. Gene names and germline refer to mouse. The read ends 4 residues early relative to the CDR3; the germline J gene fills the gap. Other DNA sequences in this specimen translate into the identical CDR3. The chain is built from TRBV13-1 and TRBJ1-2; 8 bases match TRBD1. The CDR3 totals 13 residues. Germline V CDR1 and CDR2: NSHNY, SYGAGN. The ends lost 4 bases at V and 2 bases at J; junction bases unmatched: 1. The CDR3 spells CASSRQGNSDYTF. Incomplete CDR3 DNA: TGTGCCAGCAGTAGACAGGGGAACTCC.

Comment on this clone: Genes and germline come from the mouse. The sequenced fragment ends 4 residues before the CDR3 boundary, so the rest is inferred from the germline J gene. The chain joins TRBV17 to TRBJ2-2; 9 bases are shared with TRBD2. This CDR3 is built from 15 residues. The V and J ends lost 4 bases and 2 bases, in that order; junction bases with no gene match: 2. CDR1 and CDR2 from the germline V gene are MNHDT and YYDKIL. The DNA read from the CDR3 is TGTGCTAGCAGTATTGGGGGGGCGAACACCGGG. This translates into CASSIGGANTG. The entire CDR3 protein reads CASSIGGANTGQLYF.

For this clone: Mouse gene names apply. The read terminates 4 residues before the CDR3 end, so the remaining end is supplied by the germline J gene. In the same sample, other DNA sequences code for this CDR3. This chain uses TRBV1 with TRBJ2-1, with 10 bases that match TRBD1. The length of the CDR3 is 13 residues. Germline lookup yields CDR1 NSQYPW and CDR2 LRSPGD (reference sequence). CDR3 in amino acids: CTCSGTGGAEQFF. The CDR3 DNA, read in part, is TGCACCTGCAGTGGGACAGGGGGAGCT. The whole variable domain, filled in from reference TRBV1 and TRBJ2-1, reads VTLLEQNPRWRLVPRGQAVNLRCILKNSQYPWMSWYQQDLQKQLQWLFTLRSPGDKEVKSLPGADYLATRVTDTELRLQVANMSQGRTLYCTCSGTGGAEQFFGPGTRLTVL.

This clone was observed a handful of times. These gene names are mouse names. The CDR3 is cut off 4 residues early in the read; its end comes from the germline J gene. This chain uses TRBV5 with TRBJ1-1; D remains ambiguous. The CDR3 length is 13 residues. V gave up 2 bases and J gave up 2 bases, with 6 bases separating them. From germline, CDR1 is LGHNA and CDR2 YNLKQL (reference sequence). The CDR3 spells CASSQTDNTEVFF. The CDR3 bases that were read are TGTGCCAGCAGCCAAACAGATAACACA.

This clone appeared a few times. The gene symbols are mouse symbols. Read coverage stops 4 residues before the CDR3 terminus; the germline J gene supplies the remainder. The chain combines TRBV13-3 with TRBJ2-1; D gene ambiguous. Trimming cost V 4 bases and J 0 bases, with 8 bases left between them. The CDR3 covers 14 residues. Germline CDR1 is NNHDY and CDR2 is SYVADS. CDR3 DNA (partial): TGTGCCAGCAGTCCACAGTATAACTATGCT. Amino acid sequence: CASSPQYNYA. The CDR3 as a whole reads CASSPQYNYAEQFF.

On this clone itself: Gene names refer to mouse genes. The read finishes 3 residues shy of the CDR3 end, and the germline J gene is used to complete it. V and J are TRBV1 and TRBJ1-6; 8 nucleotides match TRBD1. TRBJ1-6 belongs to the ORF category, with a function that is uncertain. Germline trimming cut 0 bases from V and 4 bases from J; bases unmatched to any gene: 2. Germline V gene lookup returns CDR1 NSQYPW and CDR2 LRSPGD (reference sequence). The CDR3 spans 16 residues. The sequenced CDR3 bases are TGCACCTGCAGTGCAGATTACAGGGGGTATAATTCGCCC. Its protein is CTCSADYRGYNSP. The CDR3, in full, reads CTCSADYRGYNSPLYF.

This clone occurred a few times. The gene names given are mouse names. The read falls 4 residues short of the CDR3 end, and the missing part is taken from the germline J gene. This chain connects TRBV13-3 to TRBJ1-1; D is unclear. CDR3 length equals 14 residues. Looked up from germline, CDR1 is NNHDY and CDR2 is SYVADS. The V and J ends lost 0 bases and 3 bases respectively, with 9 bases between them. The DNA read from the CDR3 is TGTGCCAGCAGTGATGCAGGCCCGGACACA. This gives the protein CASSDAGPDT. The complete CDR3 protein is CASSDAGPDTEVFF.

This clone was counted between two and nine times. Genes here carry mouse names. The observed sequence ends 4 residues before the CDR3 terminus, with the missing tail filled in from the germline J gene. The J gene is TRBJ1-2, the V gene TRBV13-2, with TRBD1 matching 10 bases. Germline V gene data show CDR1 as NNHNN and CDR2 as SYGAGS (reference sequence). V lost 1 base and J lost 4; bases outside the gene matches: 1. The CDR3 is made up of 14 amino acids. CDR3 sequence: CASGDRTGGSDYTF. CDR3 DNA, as far as it was read: TGTGCCAGCGGTGATCGGACAGGGGGCTCC.

This clone turned up a few times. The gene names here belong to mouse. The read halts 4 residues ahead of the CDR3 end, with the missing end drawn from the germline J gene. The chain carries TRBV13-2 and TRBJ2-2; 7 positions agree with TRBD1. The CDR3 runs to 15 residues. CDR1 and CDR2 (germline): NNHNN, SYGAGS (reference sequence). The trim removed 3 bases at V and 1 base at J, leaving 3 bases unmatched. This chain's CDR3 is CASGGGQINTGQLYF. The CDR3 bases that were read are TGTGCCAGCGGTGGGGGACAGATAAACACCGGG.

Worth noting for this clone: Gene and germline names: mouse. The read falls 3 residues short of the CDR3 end, and the missing part is taken from the germline J gene. The V gene is TRBV13-2, the J gene TRBJ1-6; the D gene is possibly TRBD1 (5 bases). TRBJ1-6 is given ORF status, its function remaining uncertain. The V end was cut by 3 bases, the J end by 8 bases, with 12 bases between. CDR3 length equals 14 residues. Germline V lookup: CDR1 NNHNN, CDR2 SYGAGS (reference sequence). CDR3 loop: CASGGQGGDSPLYF. The sequenced CDR3 bases are TGTGCCAGCGGTGGGCAGGGAGGAGATTCGCCC.

This clone was picked up a small number of times. Germline and genes: mouse. The read ends 4 residues before the CDR3 terminus; that terminus is restored from the germline J gene. The rearrangement joins TRBV5 to TRBJ2-1, with D possibly being TRBD2 (5 bases). CDR3 length: 13 amino acids. CDR1 and CDR2 (germline): LGHNA, YNLKQL (reference sequence). The DNA read from the CDR3 is TGTGCCAGCAGCCAAGTGGGGAAAGCT. This sequence encodes CASSQVGKA. The entire CDR3 protein reads CASSQVGKAEQFF.

This clone was seen more than once but under ten times. All gene names here are mouse names. The observed sequence ends 4 residues before the CDR3 terminus, with the missing tail filled in from the germline J gene. This sequence joins TRBV17 and TRBJ1-1; D unclear. V was shortened by 2 bases and J by 0 bases, with 10 bases between the two germline ends. This CDR3 has 15 amino acids. Germline assignment: CDR1 MNHDT and CDR2 YYDKIL. CDR3 sequence: CASSRTLGSNTEVFF. The CDR3 bases that were read are TGTGCTAGCAGTAGAACGCTTGGGTCAAACACA. The variable domain in full, completed from reference TRBV17 and TRBJ1-1, reads DTTVKQNPRYKLARVGKPVNLICSQTMNHDTMYWYQKKPNQAPKLLLFYYDKILNREADTFEKFQSSRPNNSFCSLYIGSAGLEYSAMYLCASSRTLGSNTEVFFGKGTRLTVV.

This clone has more than one count but fewer than ten. These gene names are mouse names. Sequencing ends 4 residues short of the CDR3 end; the germline J gene provides the rest. The sample has other DNA sequences that encode this CDR3 too. This chain uses TRBV19 with TRBJ2-5, with D tentatively TRBD1 (7 bases). This CDR3 contains 13 residues. The germline CDR1 and CDR2 sequences are FNHDT and SITEND (reference sequence). Here the CDR3 reads CASSMRGRDTQYF. The part of the CDR3 DNA that was read is TGTGCCAGCAGTATGAGGGGGCGGGAC.

This clone was counted a few times. The gene names given are mouse names. The read stops 4 residues short of the end of the CDR3; the missing end is completed from the germline J gene. This chain joins TRBV31 and TRBJ2-3, with TRBD1 matching over 10 bases. V shed 3 bases and J 1 base; nucleotides not matched to a gene: 4. The CDR3 spans 15 residues. Germline lookup yields CDR1 GKSSPN and CDR2 SITVG. CDR3 amino acids: CAWRDRGRGAETLYF. The DNA read from the CDR3 is TGTGCCTGGAGAGACAGGGGGCGAGGTGCAGAA.

In this sample, this clone turned up a few times. The genes and germline here are from mouse. The read is 4 residues too short to cover the CDR3 end, so that end is filled in from the germline J gene. This sample also contains other DNA sequences that code for the same CDR3. This sequence joins TRBV1 and TRBJ2-3; D might be TRBD1 (6 bases). The V gene lost 0 bases and the J gene lost 3 bases, with 13 bases spanning the gap. CDR3 length equals 16 residues. Germline CDR1 and CDR2: NSQYPW and LRSPGD (reference sequence). The CDR3 loop is CTCSADRGRGAETLYF. Incomplete CDR3 DNA: TGCACCTGCAGTGCAGATAGAGGGAGGGGGGCAGAA.

Details on this clone: The gene names given are mouse names. The covered CDR3 bases are TGCACCTGCAGTGCAGATTCGGCAGGGAACTCC. It yields the protein CTCSADSAGNS. The full CDR3 reads CTCSADSAGNSDYTF. This chain uses TRBV1 with TRBJ1-2; a weak D match, TRBD1 (5 bases). The CDR3 is cut off 4 residues early in the read; its end comes from the germline J gene. The CDR3 sequence is 15 residues long. CDR1 is NSQYPW and CDR2 is LRSPGD in the germline V gene (reference sequence). Trimming shortened V by 0 bases and J by 2 bases, and 10 bases separated the two germline ends.

In regard to this clone: Gene and germline names: mouse. Coverage ceases 4 residues before the CDR3 finishes, and the germline J gene fills in the end. Other DNA sequences within the sample encode an identical CDR3. The chain links TRBV19 to TRBJ2-5; 8 bases map to TRBD1. The CDR3 is made up of 13 amino acids. The germline gives CDR1 FNHDT, CDR2 SITEND (reference sequence). The sequenced part of the CDR3 DNA is TGTGCCAGCAGTTCGACAGGGGAGGAC. It codes for CASSSTGED. The CDR3 in its entirety is CASSSTGEDTQYF.